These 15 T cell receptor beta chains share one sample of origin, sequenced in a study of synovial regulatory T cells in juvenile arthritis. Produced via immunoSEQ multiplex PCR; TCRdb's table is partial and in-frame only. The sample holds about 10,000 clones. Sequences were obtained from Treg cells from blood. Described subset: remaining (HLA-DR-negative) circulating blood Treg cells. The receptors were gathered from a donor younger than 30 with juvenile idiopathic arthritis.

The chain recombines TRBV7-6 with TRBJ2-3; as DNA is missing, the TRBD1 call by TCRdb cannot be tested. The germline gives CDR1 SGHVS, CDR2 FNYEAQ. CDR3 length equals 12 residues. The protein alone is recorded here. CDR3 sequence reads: CASSQPGGTQYF.

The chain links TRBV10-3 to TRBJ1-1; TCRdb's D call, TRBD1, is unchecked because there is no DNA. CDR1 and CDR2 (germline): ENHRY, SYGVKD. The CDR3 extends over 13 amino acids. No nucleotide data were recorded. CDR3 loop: CAGQGAMNTEAFF.

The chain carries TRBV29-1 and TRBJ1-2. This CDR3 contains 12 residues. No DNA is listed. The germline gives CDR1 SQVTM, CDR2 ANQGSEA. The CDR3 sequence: CSAVGSNYGYTF.

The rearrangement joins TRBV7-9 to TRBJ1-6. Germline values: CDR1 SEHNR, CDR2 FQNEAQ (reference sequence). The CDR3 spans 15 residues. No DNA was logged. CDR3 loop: CASSRAEQGGSPLHF.

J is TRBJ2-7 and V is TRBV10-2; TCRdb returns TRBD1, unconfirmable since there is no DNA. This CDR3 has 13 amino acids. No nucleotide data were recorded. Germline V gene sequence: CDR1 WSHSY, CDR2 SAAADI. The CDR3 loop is CASRGTGRHEQYF.

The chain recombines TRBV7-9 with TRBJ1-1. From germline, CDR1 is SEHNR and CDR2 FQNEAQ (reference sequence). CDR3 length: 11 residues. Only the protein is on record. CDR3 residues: CASSMNTEAFF.

The CDR3 loop is CASSLAGQTMNTEAFF. This chain uses TRBV7-6 with TRBJ1-1; TCRdb designates TRBD1, a call that cannot be tested without DNA. Germline CDR1 and CDR2: SGHVS and FNYEAQ. The CDR3 contains 16 residues. Nucleotide data are not available.

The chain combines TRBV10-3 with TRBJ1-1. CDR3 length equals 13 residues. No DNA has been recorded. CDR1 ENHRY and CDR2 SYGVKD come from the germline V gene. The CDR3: CAISLLGNTEAFF.

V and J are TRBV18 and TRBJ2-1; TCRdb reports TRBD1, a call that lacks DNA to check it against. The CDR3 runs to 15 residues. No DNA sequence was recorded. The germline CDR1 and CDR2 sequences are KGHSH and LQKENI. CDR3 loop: CASSRGTGVDNEQFF.

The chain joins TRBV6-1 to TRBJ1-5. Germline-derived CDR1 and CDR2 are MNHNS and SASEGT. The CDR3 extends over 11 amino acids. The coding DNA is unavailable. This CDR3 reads CASTGGQPQHF.

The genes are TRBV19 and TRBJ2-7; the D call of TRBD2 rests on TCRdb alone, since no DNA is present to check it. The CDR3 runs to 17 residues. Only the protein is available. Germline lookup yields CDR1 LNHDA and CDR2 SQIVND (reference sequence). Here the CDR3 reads CASSTQTDFQTPYEQYF.

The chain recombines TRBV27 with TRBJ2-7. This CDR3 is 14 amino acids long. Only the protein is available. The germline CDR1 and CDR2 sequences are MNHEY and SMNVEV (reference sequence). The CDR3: CASALRSPTYEQYF.

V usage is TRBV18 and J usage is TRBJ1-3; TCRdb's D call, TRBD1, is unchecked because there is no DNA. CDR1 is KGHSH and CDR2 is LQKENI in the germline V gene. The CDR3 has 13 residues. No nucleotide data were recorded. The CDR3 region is CASSPPFGNTIYF.

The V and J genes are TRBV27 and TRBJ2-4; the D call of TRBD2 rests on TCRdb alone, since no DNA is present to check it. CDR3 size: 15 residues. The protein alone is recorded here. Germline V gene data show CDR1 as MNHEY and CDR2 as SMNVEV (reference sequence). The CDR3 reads CASSFSGLAKNIQYF.

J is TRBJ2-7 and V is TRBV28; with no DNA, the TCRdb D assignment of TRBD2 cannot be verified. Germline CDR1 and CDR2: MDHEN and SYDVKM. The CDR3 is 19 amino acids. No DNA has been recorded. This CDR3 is CASSSTRVPWGVATYEQYF.